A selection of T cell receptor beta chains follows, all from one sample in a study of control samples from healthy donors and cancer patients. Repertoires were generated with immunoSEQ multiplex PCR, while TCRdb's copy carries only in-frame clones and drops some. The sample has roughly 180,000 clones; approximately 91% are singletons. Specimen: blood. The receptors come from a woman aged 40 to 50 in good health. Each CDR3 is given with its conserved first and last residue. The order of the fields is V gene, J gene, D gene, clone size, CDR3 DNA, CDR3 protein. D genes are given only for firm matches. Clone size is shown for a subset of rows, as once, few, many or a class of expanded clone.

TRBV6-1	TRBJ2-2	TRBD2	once	TGTGCCAGCAGTGAACTAGCGGGGGGGAACACCGGGGAGCTGTTTTTT	CASSELAGGNTGELFF
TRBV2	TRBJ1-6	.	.	TGTGCCATTAGACCGGGACACAATAATTCACCCCTCCACTTT	CAIRPGHNNSPLHF
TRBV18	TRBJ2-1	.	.	TGTGCCAGCTCACCACCGTTGGACAATGAGCAGTTCTTC	CASSPPLDNEQFF
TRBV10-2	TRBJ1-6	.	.	TGCGCCAGCAGCGCCGTAGTTAGCTCCTATAATTCACCCCTCCACTTT	CASSAVVSSYNSPLHF
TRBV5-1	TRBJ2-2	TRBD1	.	TGCGCCAGCAGCTTGGTGCCAGGGACAGCCGGGGAGCTGTTTTTT	CASSLVPGTAGELFF
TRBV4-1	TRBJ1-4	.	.	TGCGCCAGCAGCACGGGCCGTGAAAAACTGTTTTTT	CASSTGREKLFF
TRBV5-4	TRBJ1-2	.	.	TGTGCCAGCAGCTCATCAAGGACACTCTATGGCTACACCTTC	CASSSSRTLYGYTF
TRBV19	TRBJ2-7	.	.	TGTGCCAGTAGTATTGAGAAAGCCTACGAGCAGTACTTC	CASSIEKAYEQYF
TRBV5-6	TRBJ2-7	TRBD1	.	TGTGCCAGCAGCTGGGACAGGGACGTGTACTTC	CASSWDRDVYF
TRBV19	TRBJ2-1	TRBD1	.	TGTGCCAGTAGTATTACGGCAGGGGGTTACAATGAGCAGTTCTTC	CASSITAGGYNEQFF
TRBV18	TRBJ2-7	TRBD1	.	TGTGCCAGCTCACCACCCCAGGGGGTGGACGAGCAGTACTTC	CASSPPQGVDEQYF
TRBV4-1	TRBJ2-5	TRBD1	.	TGCGCCAGCAGCCTTGCAGGGGGCAGACCAGAGACCCAGTACTTC	CASSLAGGRPETQYF
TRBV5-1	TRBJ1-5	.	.	TGCGCCAGCAGCTTGGACGGAGGGGGTCAGCCCCAGCATTTT	CASSLDGGGQPQHF
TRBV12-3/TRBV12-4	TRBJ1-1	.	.	TGTGCCAGCAGTTTTGGCGGGAACACTGAAGCTTTCTTT	CASSFGGNTEAFF
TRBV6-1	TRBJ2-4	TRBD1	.	TGTGCCAGCAGTGATGGGACAGGGGGCTCCACAGCCAAAAACATTCAGTACTTC	CASSDGTGGSTAKNIQYF
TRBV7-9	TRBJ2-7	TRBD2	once	TGTGCCAGCAGCTTAGCGCGTACTAGCGGGGGGGCGATTTCCTACGAGCAGTACTTC	CASSLARTSGGAISYEQYF
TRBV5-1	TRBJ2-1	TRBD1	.	TGCGCCAGCAGCAGGGCTTGGACAGGGGCCTACAATGAGCAGTTCTTC	CASSRAWTGAYNEQFF
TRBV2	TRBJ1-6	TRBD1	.	TGTGCCAGCAGTGTTCCGGGGACAGGGGTAGGATCACCCCTCCACTTT	CASSVPGTGVGSPLHF
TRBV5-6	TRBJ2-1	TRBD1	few	TGTGCCAGCAGCTTAGCGGCTACAGGGGTGTCCTACAATGAGCAGTTCTTC	CASSLAATGVSYNEQFF
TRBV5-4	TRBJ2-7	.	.	TGTGCCAGCAGCTCATACGGACACGACGAGCAGTACTTC	CASSSYGHDEQYF
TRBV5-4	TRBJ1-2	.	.	TGTGCCAGCAGCTTCGGGGGCGCGAACTATGGCTACACCTTC	CASSFGGANYGYTF
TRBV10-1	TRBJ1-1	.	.	TGCGCCAGCAGTGAGCCCGGGTCTCCTGAAGCTTTCTTT	CASSEPGSPEAFF
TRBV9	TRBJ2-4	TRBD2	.	TGTGCCAGCAGCGCGCCAGGGAGCGGGGGAAACAACATTCAGTACTTC	CASSAPGSGGNNIQYF
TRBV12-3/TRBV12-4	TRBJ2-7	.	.	TGTGCCAGCAGTTCTACAGCCCACGAGCAGTACTTC	CASSSTAHEQYF
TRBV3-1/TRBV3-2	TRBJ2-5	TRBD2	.	TGTGCCAGCAGCCAGACTAGCGGGGGGCCACAAGAGACCCAGTACTTC	CASSQTSGGPQETQYF
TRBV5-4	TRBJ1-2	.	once	TGTGCCAGCAGCTTGATAGGGGGAGACTACACCTTC	CASSLIGGDYTF
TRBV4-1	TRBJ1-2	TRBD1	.	TGCGCCAGCAGCCGAGCTCCCGGGACAGGGGACCCCAACTATGGCTACACCTTC	CASSRAPGTGDPNYGYTF
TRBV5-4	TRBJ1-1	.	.	TGTGCCAGCAGCTTGTTTGGTCCGGGGACTGAAGCTTTCTTT	CASSLFGPGTEAFF
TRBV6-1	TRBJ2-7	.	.	TGTGCCAGCAGTGAAGCGATCTGGGCCTACGAGCAGTACTTC	CASSEAIWAYEQYF
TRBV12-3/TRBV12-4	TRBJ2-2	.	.	TGTGCCAGCAGTTTAGGGGGTACCGGGGAGCTGTTTTTT	CASSLGGTGELFF
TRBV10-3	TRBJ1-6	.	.	TGTGCCACCAAGGGCACGGGCAGCTTTCCTCCTTTGAATTCACCCCTCCACTTT	CATKGTGSFPPLNSPLHF
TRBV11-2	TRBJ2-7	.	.	TGTGCCAGCAGCCCCGGGCTTGGGGTACACTTC	CASSPGLGVHF
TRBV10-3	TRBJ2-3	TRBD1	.	TGTGCCATCAGTGGGCGACAGGGGTCGGGTAGCACAGATACGCAGTATTTT	CAISGRQGSGSTDTQYF
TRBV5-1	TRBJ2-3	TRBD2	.	TGCGCCAGCAGCTTGGATACTAGCGGGGGGGCCGGAGATACGCAGTATTTT	CASSLDTSGGAGDTQYF
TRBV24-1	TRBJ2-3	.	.	TGTGCCACCAGTGACCCCTACACAGATACGCAGTATTTT	CATSDPYTDTQYF
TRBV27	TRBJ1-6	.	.	TGTGCCAGCAGTTTGACAGGATCACCCCTCCACTTT	CASSLTGSPLHF
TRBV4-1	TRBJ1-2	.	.	TGCGCCAGCAGCCAAGATTTAGGACTCCTTAACTATGGCTACACCTTC	CASSQDLGLLNYGYTF
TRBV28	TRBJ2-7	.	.	TGTGCCAGCAGTTACTCCTGGGCACAGGCAACCTACGAGCAGTACTTC	CASSYSWAQATYEQYF
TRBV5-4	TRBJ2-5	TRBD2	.	TGTGCAGGGCAGCGGGGGGACCAAGAGACCCAGTACTTC	CAGQRGDQETQYF
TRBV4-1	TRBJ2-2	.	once	TGCGCCAGCAGCCAAGTTATGTGGGGGCAGGGCACCGGGGAGCTGTTTTTT	CASSQVMWGQGTGELFF